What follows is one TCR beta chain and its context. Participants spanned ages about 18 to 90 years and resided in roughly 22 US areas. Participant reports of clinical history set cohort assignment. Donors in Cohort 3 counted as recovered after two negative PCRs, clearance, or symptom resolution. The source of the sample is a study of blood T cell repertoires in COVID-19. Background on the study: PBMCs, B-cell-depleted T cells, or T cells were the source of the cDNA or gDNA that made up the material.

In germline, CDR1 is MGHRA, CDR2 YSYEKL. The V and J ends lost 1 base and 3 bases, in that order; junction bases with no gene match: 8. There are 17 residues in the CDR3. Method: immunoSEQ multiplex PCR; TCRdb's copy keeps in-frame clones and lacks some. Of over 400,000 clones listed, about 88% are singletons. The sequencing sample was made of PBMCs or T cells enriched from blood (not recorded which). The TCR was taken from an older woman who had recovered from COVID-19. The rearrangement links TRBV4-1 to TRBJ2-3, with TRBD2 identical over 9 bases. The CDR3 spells CASSQASGGHRTDTQYF. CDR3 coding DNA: TGCGCCAGCAGCCAAGCGAGCGGGGGGCACCGGACAGATACGCAGTATTTT.